The sequence of this T cell receptor beta chain was determined in a study of T cell responses to AZD1222 COVID-19 vaccine. Study outcomes and limitations: White British donors predominated, females outnumbered males, and clonal diversity was possibly underestimated. An increase in Spike-specific TCR breadth and depth was observed after two AZD1222 doses.

Data came from immunoSEQ multiplex PCR; TCRdb stores just in-frame clones and leaves some out. Here the sample spans 80,000 or so clones, 90% being singletons. A remark on this clone: What it recognizes is unknown.

The study pooled second doses at about 4 or about 12 weeks. The sequence was collected from an adult who received the AZD1222 COVID-19 vaccine. The sequencing here drew on peripheral blood, taken 28 days after the second AZD1222 dose.

The CDR3 nucleotides are TGTGCCAGCAGGGAGAGGGACAGGGTAAATTCACCCCTCCACTTT. It is translated as CASRERDRVNSPLHF. The gene calls are TRBV27 and TRBJ1-6, with TRBD1 matching 9 bases. Trimming removed 6 bases from V and 7 bases from J; junction bases left unmatched: 7. This CDR3 spans 15 amino acids. CDR1 MNHEY and CDR2 SMNVEV come from the germline V gene (reference sequence).